The next 3 T cell receptor beta chains were all read from a single sample in a study of blood T cell repertoires in COVID-19. The data were produced by immunoSEQ multiplex PCR, yet TCRdb's version contains in-frame clones alone and is incomplete. The data show 80,000 to 90,000 clones, with around four fifths seen just once and approximately 11% held by the top ten. The sample consisted of peripheral blood. All receptors come from a man between 65 and 79 years old with acute or convalescent COVID-19.

V is TRBV30 and J is TRBJ2-1; no clear D. Germline assignment: CDR1 GTSNPN and CDR2 SVGIG (reference sequence). There are 11 residues in the CDR3. V lost 2 bases and J 5 bases, leaving 4 bases between the germline ends. The CDR3 DNA follows: TGTGCCTGGAGTTCCGACAATGAGCAGTTCTTC. It translates to CAWSSDNEQFF.

The DNA of the CDR3 is TGTGCCAGCAGGACGGGACTGGGCGAGCAGTACGTC. This codes for CASRTGLGEQYV. V and J are TRBV6-5 and TRBJ2-7, with a weak D call TRBD2 (6 bases). The V gene's germline CDR1 is MNHEY and CDR2 SVGAGI. This CDR3 is 12 amino acids long. V shed 6 bases and J shed 6 bases, with 12 bases lying between them.

V is TRBV4-2 and J is TRBJ1-1; D remains ambiguous. CDR1 and CDR2 from the germline V gene are LGHNA and YNFKEQ. This CDR3 has 12 residues. V was trimmed by 4 bases and J by 3 bases, leaving 6 bases between them. The CDR3 protein is CASSLEDTEAFF. The DNA of the CDR3 is TGTGCCAGCAGCCTCGAGGACACTGAAGCTTTCTTT.